This T cell receptor beta chain was sequenced for a study of blood T cell repertoires in COVID-19. For the study at large: Samples of COVID-19 (acute and convalescent) were obtained from the United States, Italy and Spain. Sources were T cells, B-cell-depleted T cells, or PBMCs; the material itself was cDNA or gDNA.

In the original workflow: Estimation of nucleated cell counts was performed using reference gene primer amplification. Produced via immunoSEQ multiplex PCR; TCRdb's table is partial and in-frame only. The V and J calls and clone size were taken over from that table, and D and trimming were inferred from the DNA. The table includes some 93,000 clones, 70% to 90% detected once. Germline loops: CDR1 SGHDT, CDR2 YYEEEE. This CDR3 contains 18 residues. J gave up 3 bases and V 0 bases, and 8 bases lay outside the gene matches. Source material: peripheral blood. The rearrangement uses TRBV5-6 and TRBJ2-2, with TRBD1 matching over 10 bases. This TCR was sampled from a man in his sixties with acute or convalescent COVID-19. In DNA form, the CDR3 reads TGTGCCAGCAGCTTGGGTGGACAGGGGGTTTCGGACACCGGGGAGCTGTTTTTT. Protein sequence: CASSLGGQGVSDTGELFF.